The 25 T cell receptor beta chains below all came from one sample that was sequenced in a study of blood T cell repertoires in COVID-19. Profiling relied on immunoSEQ multiplex PCR, and the TCRdb table lists in-frame clones only, not all of them. The table has under 300,000 clones, roughly 91% seen once. The sequenced sample consisted of PBMCs or T cells enriched from blood (not recorded which). The source of these receptors is a man in his forties who had recovered from COVID-19.

DNA for the CDR3: TGTGCCAGCATTATAGAGCCCGGGGGAATGGAAAAACTGTTTTTT. Amino acids: CASIIEPGGMEKLFF. J is TRBJ1-4 and V is TRBV2, with a possible D match to TRBD1 (5 bases). Looked up from germline, CDR1 is SNHLY and CDR2 is FYNNEI. CDR3 length equals 15 residues. Trimming took 7 bases from V and 8 from J, leaving 20 bases between them.

The CDR3 DNA follows: TGTGCCAGCAGCCAAAGGACGGACATGAACACTGAAGCTTTCTTT. Protein product: CASSQRTDMNTEAFF. The V call is TRBV5-8, the J call TRBJ1-1; possible D gene TRBD1, 5 bases. CDR1 and CDR2 (germline): SGHTS, YDEGEE. V was trimmed by 4 bases and J by 0 bases, leaving 13 bases between them. The CDR3 consists of 15 residues.

J is TRBJ2-7 and V is TRBV9, with 9 bases lining up with TRBD1. V was clipped by 3 bases and J by 4 bases; unmatched bases: 8. The CDR3 is 15 residues long. Germline V gene sequence: CDR1 SGDLS, CDR2 YYNGEE. CDR3 sequence: CASSESHRGQYEQYF. Here the CDR3 DNA reads TGTGCCAGCAGCGAGAGCCACAGGGGGCAATACGAGCAGTACTTC.

Only one count was recorded for this clone. The chain joins TRBV15 to TRBJ2-1; 10 bases align to TRBD2. Germline-derived CDR1 and CDR2 are LNHNV and YYDKDF (reference sequence). This CDR3 has 18 amino acids. J gave up 0 bases and V 6 bases, and 11 bases lay outside the gene matches. The CDR3 bases are TGTGCCACCAGGGTCGATCTAACTAGCGGGAACTCCTACAATGAGCAGTTCTTC. Protein sequence: CATRVDLTSGNSYNEQFF.

The chain carries TRBV7-2 and TRBJ1-1; 7 positions match TRBD1. V trimming: 5 bases; J trimming: 2 bases; junction bases outside the gene matches: 5. The CDR3 covers 14 residues. CDR1 and CDR2 from the germline V gene are SGHTA and FQGNSA. CDR3 region: CASSLRQGNTEAFF. In nucleotides, the CDR3 is TGTGCCAGCAGCCTTAGACAGGGTAACACTGAAGCTTTCTTT.

This clone was detected only once. The chain uses TRBV11-3 and TRBJ1-4; D unresolved. The CDR3 contains 15 residues. Deletions cut 4 bases from V and 0 bases from J, with 9 bases between. Germline CDR1 is SGHNT and CDR2 is YENEEA. The CDR3 is CASSSTGATNEKLFF. The CDR3 DNA is TGTGCCAGCAGCTCCACGGGAGCAACTAATGAAAAACTGTTTTTT. Complete variable domain (other parts from reference TRBV11-3 and TRBJ1-4): EAGVVQSPRYKIIEKKQPVAFWCNPISGHNTLYWYLQNLGQGPELLIRYENEEAVDDSQLPKDRFSAERLKGVDSTLKIQPAELGDSAVYLCASSSTGATNEKLFFGSGTQLSVL.

Worth noting for this clone: The junction does not match germline at one end; this may be a read error. The J gene is TRBJ2-2, the V gene TRBV7-7; no definite D call. Germline CDR1 reads SSHAT; CDR2 reads FNYEAQ (reference sequence). This CDR3 comprises 15 residues. The CDR3 reads CASSFGQSNTGELFF. CDR3 DNA sequence: TGTGCTAGCAGCTTTGGGCAAAGCAACACCGGGGAGCTGTTTTTT.

This clone has only a few counts. The chain uses TRBV6-1 and TRBJ2-7, with D unclear. The CDR3 contains 13 residues. Trimming stripped 2 bases from V and 3 bases from J, with 8 bases between. Per the germline V gene, CDR1 is MNHNS and CDR2 is SASEGT. The CDR3 DNA reads as TGTGCCAGCAGTGAAAATCCCGGCTACGAGCAGTACTTC. This codes for CASSENPGYEQYF.

The chain employs TRBV30 and TRBJ1-6; D remains ambiguous. The CDR3 covers 16 residues. Germline CDR1 reads GTSNPN; CDR2 reads SVGIG (reference sequence). V lost 5 bases, J lost 8 bases, and 22 bases lay in between. The CDR3 spells CAWVPTTGPSYSPLHF. In DNA, the CDR3 is TGTGCCTGGGTACCCACTACCGGCCCCTCGTATTCACCCCTCCACTTT. Supplemented by reference TRBV30 and TRBJ1-6, the full variable domain reads SQTIHQWPATLVQPVGSPLSLECTVEGTSNPNLYWYRQAAGRGLQLLFYSVGIGQISSEVPQNLSASRPQDRQFILSSKKLLLSDSGFYLCAWVPTTGPSYSPLHFGNGTRLTVT.

This chain uses TRBV24-1 with TRBJ2-1; the match to TRBD2 covers 10 bases. V lost 3 bases, J lost 2 bases, and 0 bases stayed unmatched. Germline V gene data show CDR1 as KGHDR and CDR2 as SFDVKD. CDR3 length: 15 residues. CDR3 residues: CATSDSGRAYNEQFF. The CDR3 region has the DNA TGTGCCACCAGTGATAGCGGGAGGGCCTACAATGAGCAGTTCTTC.

This clone was counted once. The chain recombines TRBV12-5 with TRBJ2-1; D perhaps matches TRBD1 (5 bases). From germline, CDR1 is LGHNT and CDR2 FRNRAP. The V end lost 6 bases, the J end lost 5 bases, and 11 bases lay between the germline ends. The CDR3 extends over 13 amino acids. The CDR3 nucleotides are TGTGCTAGTGGCCCGGACACGAACAATGAGCAGTTCTTC. Its translation: CASGPDTNNEQFF.

CDR3 in amino acids: CASSEVGTEAFF. The CDR3 nucleotides are TGTGCCAGCAGTGAGGTGGGCACTGAAGCTTTCTTT. V and J are TRBV12-3 or TRBV12-4 and TRBJ1-1; D not certain. Trimming cost V 5 bases and J 4 bases, with 8 bases left between them. The CDR3 runs 12 residues.

The chain uses TRBV19 and TRBJ1-2, with 9 bases that match TRBD1. The CDR3 loop spans 15 amino acids. In germline, CDR1 is LNHDA, CDR2 SQIVND (reference sequence). V gave up 2 bases and J gave up 6 bases; unmatched junction bases: 7. The CDR3 loop is CASSILQGARHGYTF. CDR3 nucleotide sequence: TGTGCCAGTAGTATACTACAGGGGGCGCGGCATGGCTACACCTTC. Full variable domain (outside the CDR3, taken from reference TRBV19 and TRBJ1-2): DGGITQSPKYLFRKEGQNVTLSCEQNLNHDAMYWYRQDPGQGLRLIYYSQIVNDFQKGDIAEGYSVSREKKESFPLTVTSAQKNPTAFYLCASSILQGARHGYTFGSGTRLTVV.

The chain has TRBV6-5 and TRBJ1-5; D is undetermined. Trimming cost V 10 bases and J 2 bases, with 15 bases left between them. The CDR3 is 14 residues long. Germline CDR1 MNHEY, CDR2 SVGAGI. CDR3 nucleotide sequence: TGTGCCACCCGGGAATCTTCGGGCAATCAGCCCCAGCATTTT. This gives the protein CATRESSGNQPQHF.

V usage is TRBV18 and J usage is TRBJ2-1; D is possibly TRBD2 (6 bases). The CDR3 runs to 14 residues. With 3 bases removed from V and 4 bases from J, the gap between germline ends came to 10 bases. CDR1 is KGHSH and CDR2 is LQKENI in the germline V gene. As DNA, the CDR3 is TGTGCCAGCTCACCTACTGGGACTTACAATGAGCAGTTCTTC. This gives the protein CASSPTGTYNEQFF.

The chain carries TRBV11-3 and TRBJ2-5, with D possibly matching TRBD1 (5 bases). The germline V gene encodes CDR1 SGHNT and CDR2 YENEEA. This CDR3 is 15 amino acids long. V was trimmed by 3 bases and J by 0 bases, leaving 11 bases between them. The CDR3 nucleotides read TGTGCCAGCAGCTTTTTGGCGGACAACCAAGAGACCCAGTACTTC. The encoded protein is CASSFLADNQETQYF.

The V gene is TRBV3-1 (or the pseudogene TRBV3-2), the J gene TRBJ2-4; perhaps TRBD2 as D (7 bases). The V gene lost 4 bases and the J gene lost 0 bases, with 10 bases spanning the gap. Germline V lookup: CDR1 LGHDT, CDR2 YNNKEL (reference sequence). This CDR3 is 15 amino acids long. CDR3 DNA: TGTGCCAGCAGCCTGGGGGGGCCAGCCAAAAACATTCAGTACTTC. Its translation: CASSLGGPAKNIQYF.

The rearrangement joins TRBV7-9 to TRBJ1-1, with 8 bases lining up with TRBD1. V shed 4 bases and J 1 base; nucleotides not matched to a gene: 5. The CDR3 has 15 residues. Germline V gives CDR1 SEHNR, CDR2 FQNEAQ (reference sequence). This CDR3 is CASSWQGAANTEAFF. The DNA of the CDR3 is TGTGCCAGCAGCTGGCAGGGGGCAGCGAACACTGAAGCTTTCTTT.

The chain joins TRBV19 to TRBJ2-1; TRBD2 matches 9 bases. The CDR3 covers 16 residues. V lost 1 base and J lost 5; bases outside the gene matches: 6. Per the germline V gene, CDR1 is LNHDA and CDR2 is SQIVND (reference sequence). CDR3 sequence: CASSIGGGGADNEQFF. The CDR3 nucleotides read TGTGCCAGTAGTATAGGAGGCGGGGGGGCGGACAATGAGCAGTTCTTC.

This clone was recorded only once. This chain joins TRBV25-1 and TRBJ1-2; D is perhaps TRBD1 (6 bases). In germline, CDR1 is MGHDK, CDR2 SYGVNS. Trimming stripped 1 base from V and 2 bases from J, with 11 bases between. The CDR3 consists of 15 residues. The CDR3 reads CASSEWTALNYGYTF. The CDR3 DNA reads TGTGCCAGCAGTGAATGGACAGCGCTAAACTATGGCTACACCTTC.

The genes are TRBV5-1 and TRBJ1-1; D call uncertain. CDR1 is SGHRS and CDR2 is YFSETQ in the germline V gene. CDR3 length: 14 amino acids. Trimming took off 1 base at V and 4 bases at J, with 11 bases between the two ends. CDR3 in amino acids: CASSLTGMGTEAFF. The CDR3 coding sequence is TGCGCCAGCAGCTTGACGGGTATGGGCACTGAAGCTTTCTTT. Together with reference TRBV5-1 and TRBJ1-1, the CDR3 gives the full variable domain: KAGVTQTPRYLIKTRGQQVTLSCSPISGHRSVSWYQQTPGQGLQFLFEYFSETQRNKGNFPGRFSGRQFSNSRSEMNVSTLELGDSALYLCASSLTGMGTEAFFGQGTRLTVV.

This sequence joins TRBV6-2 or TRBV6-3 and TRBJ2-3; 7 nucleotides agree with TRBD2. J was trimmed by 11 bases and V by 0 bases; bases with no gene match: 5. CDR3 length: 13 amino acids. Germline V gives CDR1 MNHEY, CDR2 SVGEGT. The CDR3 protein is CASSYSERDRQYF. For the CDR3, the DNA is TGTGCCAGCAGTTACTCGGAGCGGGACCGGCAGTATTTT.

The gene calls are TRBV5-6 and TRBJ2-3, with 12 bases that match TRBD1. J was trimmed by 4 bases and V by 0 bases; bases with no gene match: 3. Germline loops: CDR1 SGHDT, CDR2 YYEEEE. The CDR3 extends over 16 amino acids. CDR3 nucleotides: TGTGCCAGCAGCTTGGTGTGGGACAGGGGGCCAGATACGCAGTATTTT. Protein product: CASSLVWDRGPDTQYF.

The chain uses TRBV6-5 and TRBJ1-4, with TRBD1 as a possible D gene (5 bases). Looked up from germline, CDR1 is MNHEY and CDR2 is SVGAGI. The CDR3 totals 16 residues. V dropped 2 bases and J dropped 8 bases, with 18 bases sitting between them. The CDR3 spells CASSYGGGRNREKLFF. CDR3 bases: TGTGCCAGCAGTTACGGGGGGGGACGGAACCGGGAAAAACTGTTTTTT.

The gene calls are TRBV27 and TRBJ1-4; D possibly corresponds to TRBD1 (6 bases). The CDR3 sequence is 12 residues long. Trimming stripped 8 bases from V and 3 bases from J, with 7 bases between. CDR1 is MNHEY and CDR2 is SMNVEV in the germline V gene (reference sequence). The chain's CDR3 is CASGQPNEKLFF. For the CDR3, the DNA is TGTGCCAGCGGACAGCCTAATGAAAAACTGTTTTTT.